A single sample gave rise to the 5 T cell receptor beta chains below, sequenced in a study of cytomegalovirus exposure and HLA in healthy donors (dated by TCRdb to between 2016 and 2019). Libraries were constructed by the immunoSEQ multiplex PCR assay. For the multiplex PCR, a mixture combining 60 forward primers for TCR Vbeta segments and 13 reverse primers for TCR Jbeta segments was used. TCRdb limited this immuneACCESS table to in-frame rearrangements with V and J called. A share of clones is missing; checked studies link under half to unresolved V genes, and the rest is unexplained. Within this sample are 150,000 to 200,000 clones, with 84% of them counted one time only. About 0.37% of the sample is taken by the ten largest. Sequenced: PBMCs. The receptors were sampled from a boy between 2 and 10 years old in good health and CMV-seronegative.

As to this clone: Other DNA sequences within the sample encode an identical CDR3. The V and J genes are TRBV5-6 and TRBJ2-1, with 13 positions matching TRBD2. The junction had 9 bases not matched to a gene; V was cut back by 3 bases and J by 6 bases. The CDR3 totals 17 residues. CDR1 is SGHDT and CDR2 is YYEEEE in the germline V gene. The CDR3 nucleotides read TGTGCCAGCAGCTCTACGACTAGCGGGAGGTCGGGCAATGAGCAGTTCTTC. Its translation is CASSSTTSGRSGNEQFF.

This clone was detected only once. This chain uses TRBV28 with TRBJ1-2; no clear D. Trimming removed 4 bases at V and 1 base at J, with 16 bases between. Germline V CDR1 and CDR2: MDHEN, SYDVKM. The CDR3 totals 16 residues. The CDR3 nucleotides read TGTGCCAGCAGTTCCCCGGGGAGGGCCCTTAACTATGGCTACACCTTC. As protein: CASSSPGRALNYGYTF.

This rearrangement joins TRBV19 to TRBJ2-7; maybe TRBD1 (6 bases). CDR1 is LNHDA and CDR2 is SQIVND in the germline V gene (reference sequence). The CDR3 consists of 12 residues. V lost 4 bases, J lost 5 bases, and 9 bases lay in between. The chain's CDR3 is CASSTRQDEQYF. As DNA, the CDR3 is TGTGCCAGTAGTACCCGACAGGACGAGCAGTACTTC.

V usage is TRBV4-2 and J usage is TRBJ1-2; D remains ambiguous. The CDR3 spans 13 residues. Trimming pared 0 bases from V and 6 bases from J, leaving 8 bases between. CDR1 and CDR2 from the germline V gene are LGHNA and YNFKEQ. This CDR3 is CASSQERGNGYTF. The CDR3 DNA is TGTGCCAGCAGCCAAGAAAGAGGGAATGGCTACACCTTC.

This chain links TRBV4-2 with TRBJ2-5; 12 bases map to TRBD2. The CDR3 has 16 residues. CDR1 is LGHNA and CDR2 is YNFKEQ in the germline V gene. J was trimmed by 3 bases and V by 0 bases; bases with no gene match: 2. CDR3 region: CASSQDRLAGEETQYF. In DNA, the CDR3 is TGTGCCAGCAGCCAAGATCGACTAGCGGGAGAAGAGACCCAGTACTTC.